The sequence of this TCR beta chain was determined in a study of CXCR3-negative and CXCR3-positive naive CD8 T cells. The V gene's germline CDR1 is SQVTM and CDR2 ANQGSEA. The CDR3 spans 15 residues. The TRB cDNA libraries were prepared by 5' RACE with UMI labels. TCRdb re-called the 5' RACE reads; every CDR3 protein appears as one record, without DNA. The sample totals just under 90,000 distinct CDR3 sequences; its top ten clones hold less than 0.85%. Study-wide points: Whereas both naive subsets had comparably high diversity, memory CD8+ cells had much lower diversity. More hydrophobic TRB CDR3s occurred in CXCR3-positive than in CXCR3-negative naive cells.

In the case of this clonotype: The antigen remains undetermined.

The material sequenced was naive CXCR3+ CD8+ T cells from blood. The subset: CD45RO-CCR7+CD27+CD95- naive CD8+ T cells expressing CXCR3 (TNR3+). This receptor was taken from a human donor in good health. Some clones in this sample may be carry-over from other donors' samples. The rearrangement links TRBV29-1 to TRBJ2-1; no DNA is available, so the TRBD1 call from TCRdb remains unchecked. The CDR3 here is CSVEGDRGTYNEQFF.